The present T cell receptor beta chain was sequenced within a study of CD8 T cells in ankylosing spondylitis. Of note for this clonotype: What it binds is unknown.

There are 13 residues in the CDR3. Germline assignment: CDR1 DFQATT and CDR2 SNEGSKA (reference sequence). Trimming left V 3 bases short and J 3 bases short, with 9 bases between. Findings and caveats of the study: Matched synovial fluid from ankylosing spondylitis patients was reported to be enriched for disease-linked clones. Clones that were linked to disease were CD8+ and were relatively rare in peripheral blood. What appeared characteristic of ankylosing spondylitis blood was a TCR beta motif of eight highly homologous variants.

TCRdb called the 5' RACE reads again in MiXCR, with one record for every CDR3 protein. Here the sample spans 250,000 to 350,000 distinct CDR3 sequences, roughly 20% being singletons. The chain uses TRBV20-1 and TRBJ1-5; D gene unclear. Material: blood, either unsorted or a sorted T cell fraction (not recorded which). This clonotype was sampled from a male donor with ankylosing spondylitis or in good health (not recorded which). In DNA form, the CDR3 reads TGCAGTGCTAGGCAGCAGGTCAATCAGCCCCAGCATTTT. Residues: CSARQQVNQPQHF.